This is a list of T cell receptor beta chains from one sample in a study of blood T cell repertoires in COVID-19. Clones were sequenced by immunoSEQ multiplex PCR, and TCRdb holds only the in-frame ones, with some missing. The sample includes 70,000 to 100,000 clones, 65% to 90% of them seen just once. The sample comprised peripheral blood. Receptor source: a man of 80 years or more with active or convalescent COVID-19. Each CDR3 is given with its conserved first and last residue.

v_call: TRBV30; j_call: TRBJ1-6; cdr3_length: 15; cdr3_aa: CAWSVSGLGNSPLHF
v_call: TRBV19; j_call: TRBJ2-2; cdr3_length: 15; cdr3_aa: CASSIGDRVAGELFF
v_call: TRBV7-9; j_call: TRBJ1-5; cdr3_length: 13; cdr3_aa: CASSPGRNQPQHF
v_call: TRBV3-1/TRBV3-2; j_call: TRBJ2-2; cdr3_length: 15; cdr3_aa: CASSLLAAGTGELFF
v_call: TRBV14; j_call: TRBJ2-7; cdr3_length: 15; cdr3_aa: CASSQDRRAPYEQYF
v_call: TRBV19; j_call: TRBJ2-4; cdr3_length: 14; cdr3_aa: CASSIPGIKNIQYF
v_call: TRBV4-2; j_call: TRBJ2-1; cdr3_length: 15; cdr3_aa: CASSQRWREVNEQFF
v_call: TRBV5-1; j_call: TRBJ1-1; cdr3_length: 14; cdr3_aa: CASSLTAMNTEAFF
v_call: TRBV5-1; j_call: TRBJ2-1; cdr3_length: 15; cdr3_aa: CATQTSGRSDNEQFF
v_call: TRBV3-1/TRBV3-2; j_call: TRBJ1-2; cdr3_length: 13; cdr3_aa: CASSEGQYYGYTF
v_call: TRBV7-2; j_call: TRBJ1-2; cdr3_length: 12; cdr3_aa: CASSPTGAGYTF
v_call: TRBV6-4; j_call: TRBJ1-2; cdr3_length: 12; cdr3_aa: CASSSGNYGYTF
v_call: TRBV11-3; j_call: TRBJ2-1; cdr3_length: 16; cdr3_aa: CASSNYGTGSYNEQFF
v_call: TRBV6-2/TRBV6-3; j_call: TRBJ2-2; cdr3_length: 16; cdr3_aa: CASSYPSGLNTGELFF
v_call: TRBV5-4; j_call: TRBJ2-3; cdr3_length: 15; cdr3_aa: CASSRGQGGTDTQYF
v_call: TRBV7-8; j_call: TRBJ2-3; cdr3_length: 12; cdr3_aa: CASSPELGTQYF
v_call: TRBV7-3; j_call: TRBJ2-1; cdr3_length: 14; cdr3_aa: CASSLLGAYNEQFF